This T cell receptor (beta chain) appears in the sequencing data of a study of blood T cell repertoires in COVID-19. Within 2 weeks before study entry, exposed participants met a COVID-19 case. The CDR3 is 15 residues long. Losses at the gene ends were 1 base for V and 2 bases for J; bases not matched to a gene: 3. Germline CDR1 reads SGHTA; CDR2 reads FQGNSA. Produced via immunoSEQ multiplex PCR; TCRdb's table is partial and in-frame only. The table has approximately 190,000 clones, 84% seen once; the top ten hold about 3.3%. The origin of this receptor is a woman aged 30 to 39 who had been exposed to COVID-19. The sample taken for sequencing was PBMCs or T cells enriched from blood (not recorded which). This chain links TRBV7-2 with TRBJ2-7; the match to TRBD2 covers 9 bases. The CDR3 sequence is CASSLGRGGPYEQYF. The DNA for the CDR3 is TGTGCCAGCAGCTTAGGGCGGGGGGGACCCTACGAGCAGTACTTC.